The T cell receptor beta chain under discussion was sequenced for a study of blood T cell repertoires in COVID-19. Trimming removed 5 bases at V and 0 bases at J, with 11 bases between. CDR1 and CDR2 (germline): KGHSH, LQKENI. CDR3 length: 15 amino acids. Profiling relied on immunoSEQ multiplex PCR, and the TCRdb table lists in-frame clones only, not all of them. In the table there are some 250,000 clones, about 80% of which are singletons. The sequence was obtained from an elderly woman with acute or convalescent COVID-19. The material sequenced was peripheral blood. The V and J genes are TRBV18 and TRBJ1-3; D remains ambiguous. The CDR3 DNA is TGTGCCAGCTCAACCACTCCCAACTCTGGAAACACCATATATTTT. Amino acids: CASSTTPNSGNTIYF.